The entry below gives a single T cell receptor beta chain sequence along with its context. The germline CDR1 and CDR2 sequences are SGHDT and YYEEEE. CDR3 length: 15 residues. Trimming removed 3 bases from V and 0 bases from J; junction bases left unmatched: 4. The data derive from a study of blood T cell repertoires in COVID-19. Study details: There were acute and convalescent COVID-19 samples, and they came from the United States, Italy and Spain. T cells, B-cell-depleted T cells, or PBMCs provided the cDNA or gDNA that served as material.

Original processing methods: Researchers report that nucleated cell counts were estimated from reference gene primer amplification. This table comes from immunoSEQ multiplex PCR, and its TCRdb copy is limited to in-frame clones, with some not included. Clone size and V and J calls were adopted from that table, with D and trimming inferred from the DNA. The sample includes roughly 150,000 clones, about 79% of them seen just once. The chain carries TRBV5-6 and TRBJ2-3, with 7 positions matching TRBD1. The sequenced sample was peripheral blood. This clonotype was sampled from a woman in her 50s with acute or convalescent COVID-19. CDR3 in amino acids: CASSSTGQSTDTQYF. CDR3 nucleotide sequence: TGTGCCAGCAGCTCCACGGGACAGAGCACAGATACGCAGTATTTT.